These 6 T cell receptor beta chains originate from one sample sequenced in a study of neoadjuvant anti-PD-1 for oral cavity cancer. The assay was immunoSEQ multiplex PCR, and TCRdb's table has in-frame clones only and misses some. The table has roughly 10,000 clones, over 40% seen once. The source material was tumor tissue, sampled before nivolumab (anti-PD-1) treatment. These receptors all stem from a person between 40 and 85 years old with oral cavity squamous cell carcinoma.

This clone has only one observation. This sequence joins TRBV7-2 and TRBJ1-1, with 12 bases fitting TRBD1. V lost 1 base to trimming and J lost 0 bases; unmatched junction nucleotides: 3. This CDR3 contains 17 residues. CDR1 and CDR2 from the germline V gene are SGHTA and FQGNSA. The CDR3 region has the DNA TGTGCCAGCAGCTTAGTGGGGACAGGGGGCATGAACACTGAAGCTTTCTTT. Its protein is CASSLVGTGGMNTEAFF.

This clone appeared a few times. The chain couples TRBV5-6 to TRBJ2-4, with TRBD2 identical over 7 bases. V shed 4 bases and J 7 bases; nucleotides not matched to a gene: 2. The CDR3 runs to 12 residues. Per germline, CDR1 SGHDT and CDR2 YYEEEE. CDR3 residues: CASSDGGNIQYF. CDR3 nucleotide sequence: TGTGCCAGCAGCGACGGGGGGAACATTCAGTACTTC.

By frequency in the sample, this clone is medium-sized. This chain connects TRBV5-4 to TRBJ1-4, with 7 nucleotides matching TRBD1. The CDR3 is 13 residues long. Germline-derived CDR1 and CDR2 are SGHNT and YYREEE (reference sequence). The junction had 5 bases not matched to a gene; V was cut back by 4 bases and J by 8 bases. Written as DNA, the CDR3 is TGTGCCAGCAGCAGAGGGGGCAAAGAAAAACTGTTTTTT. It codes for CASSRGGKEKLFF.

The CDR3 reads CSVSHRDTEAFF. CDR3 bases: TGCAGCGTCTCACACAGGGACACTGAAGCTTTCTTT. The gene calls are TRBV29-1 and TRBJ1-1; weak D call: TRBD1 (6 bases). Germline-derived CDR1 and CDR2 are SQVTM and ANQGSEA. The CDR3 runs to 12 residues. Trimming removed 6 bases at V and 3 bases at J, with 11 bases between.

This clone was recorded a few times. The chain employs TRBV20-1 and TRBJ2-3; D is possibly TRBD1 or TRBD2 (6 bases each). Germline-derived CDR1 and CDR2 are DFQATT and SNEGSKA (reference sequence). This CDR3 is 11 amino acids long. The ends were cut back, 3 bases at V and 6 bases at J, with 7 bases in the middle. CDR3 sequence reads: CSASGGDTQYF. The CDR3 bases are TGCAGTGCTAGCGGGGGCGATACGCAGTATTTT.

This clone was found once. The J gene is TRBJ2-5, the V gene TRBV10-3; weak D call: TRBD2 (5 bases). This CDR3 spans 13 amino acids. Germline CDR1 ENHRY, CDR2 SYGVKD. V lost 5 bases, J lost 5 bases, and 12 bases lay in between. The CDR3 spells CAISPEGGETQYF. The CDR3 nucleotides read TGTGCCATCAGTCCCGAAGGCGGGGAGACCCAGTACTTC.